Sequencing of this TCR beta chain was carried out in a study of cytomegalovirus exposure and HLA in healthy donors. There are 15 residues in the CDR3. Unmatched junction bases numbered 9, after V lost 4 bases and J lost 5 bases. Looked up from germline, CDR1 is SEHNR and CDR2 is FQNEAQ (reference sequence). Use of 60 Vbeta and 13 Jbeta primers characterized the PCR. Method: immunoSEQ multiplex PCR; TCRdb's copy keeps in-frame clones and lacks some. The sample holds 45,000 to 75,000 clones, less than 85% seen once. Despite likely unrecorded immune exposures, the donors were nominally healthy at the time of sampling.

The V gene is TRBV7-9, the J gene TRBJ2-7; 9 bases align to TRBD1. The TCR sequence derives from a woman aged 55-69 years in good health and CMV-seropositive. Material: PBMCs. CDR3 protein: CASSSWGQGFDEQYF. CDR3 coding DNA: TGTGCCAGCAGCTCATGGGGACAGGGTTTCGACGAGCAGTACTTC.